This TCR beta chain was recorded in a study of identical twins. The germline V gene has CDR1 SNHLY and CDR2 FYNNEI. The CDR3 is made up of 13 amino acids. Trimming cost V 7 bases and J 8 bases; bases outside gene matches: 10. Template switching added a universal primer site; cDNA carried unique molecular identifiers. TCRdb used MiXCR to reprocess the 5' RACE reads, holding one entry per CDR3 protein. The repertoire consists of 1.5 million or so distinct CDR3 sequences, with less than 35% occurring once and the leading ten covering about 0.27%. The TCR comes from a newborn girl in good health. Sequenced input: cord blood. The gene calls are TRBV2 and TRBJ1-2; 7 nucleotides line up with TRBD1. The CDR3 here is CASTATGPSGYTF. CDR3 sequence (DNA): TGTGCCAGCACCGCGACAGGGCCATCCGGCTACACCTTC.